These T cell receptor beta chains were read from a single sample in a study of T cell repertoires in cytomegalovirus infection. TCRdb ran MiXCR on the reads and lists one entry per CDR3 protein. The sample has 85,000 to 120,000 distinct CDR3 sequences, 15% to 20% seen once. Sequences were obtained from PBMCs. The receptors were sampled from a human donor in good health (CMV status not recorded). Some clones in this sample may be carry-over from other donors' samples. Both conserved end residues are part of each CDR3. The D gene is left open where the match is weak. Size values are once, few and many counts, or a class for expanded clones, and some rows have none.

abundance: .
j_gene: TRBJ2-5
v_gene: TRBV20-1
d_gene: .
CDR3aa: CSATLQSPAQYF
CDR3nt: TGCAGTGCTACCCTTCAATCTCCTGCCCAGTACTTC

abundance: many
j_gene: TRBJ1-5
v_gene: TRBV7-2
d_gene: TRBD1
CDR3aa: CASSEQGGGNQPQHF
CDR3nt: TGTGCCAGCAGCGAACAGGGGGGTGGCAATCAGCCCCAGCATTTT

abundance: few
j_gene: TRBJ2-7
v_gene: TRBV20-1
d_gene: TRBD1
CDR3aa: CSAKATGAAYEQYF
CDR3nt: TGCAGTGCTAAAGCGACAGGGGCTGCCTACGAGCAGTACTTC

abundance: many
j_gene: TRBJ1-1
v_gene: TRBV29-1
d_gene: .
CDR3aa: CSGTENTEAFF
CDR3nt: TGCAGCGGTACCGAGAACACTGAAGCTTTCTTT

abundance: few
j_gene: TRBJ1-2
v_gene: TRBV10-3
d_gene: .
CDR3aa: CAISGPAGYTF
CDR3nt: TGTGCCATCAGTGGCCCCGCGGGCTACACCTTC

abundance: many
j_gene: TRBJ1-6
v_gene: TRBV6-5
d_gene: TRBD1
CDR3aa: CASSYLTGGTSPLHF
CDR3nt: TGTGCCAGCAGTTACTTGACAGGGGGCACTTCACCCCTCCACTTT

abundance: .
j_gene: TRBJ2-2
v_gene: TRBV7-9
d_gene: TRBD1
CDR3aa: CASSPTGSGELFF
CDR3nt: TGTGCCAGCAGCCCGACAGGGTCCGGGGAGCTGTTTTTT

abundance: .
j_gene: TRBJ1-1
v_gene: TRBV27
d_gene: .
CDR3aa: CASSPTPSGLGEAFF
CDR3nt: TGTGCCAGCAGTCCGACACCTTCAGGGTTAGGGGAAGCTTTCTTT

abundance: few
j_gene: TRBJ2-7
v_gene: TRBV7-4
d_gene: .
CDR3aa: CASSFPPVYEQYF
CDR3nt: TGTGCCAGCAGCTTTCCCCCTGTTTACGAGCAGTACTTC

abundance: .
j_gene: TRBJ2-3
v_gene: TRBV20-1
d_gene: TRBD2
CDR3aa: CSAQAGYTTDTQYF
CDR3nt: TGCAGTGCTCAAGCGGGGTATACCACAGATACGCAGTATTTT

abundance: .
j_gene: TRBJ2-4
v_gene: TRBV10-3
d_gene: .
CDR3aa: CAIRPQGNIQYF
CDR3nt: TGTGCCATCCGGCCCCAGGGAAACATTCAGTACTTC

abundance: .
j_gene: TRBJ2-1
v_gene: TRBV15
d_gene: .
CDR3aa: CATSPSYNEQFF
CDR3nt: TGTGCCACCAGCCCGTCTTACAATGAGCAGTTCTTC

abundance: few
j_gene: TRBJ1-4
v_gene: TRBV5-1
d_gene: .
CDR3aa: CASSLETPEKLFF
CDR3nt: TGCGCCAGCAGCTTGGAAACACCAGAAAAACTGTTTTTT

abundance: few
j_gene: TRBJ2-1
v_gene: TRBV7-8
d_gene: .
CDR3aa: CASSLGGDSWVNEQFF
CDR3nt: TGTGCCAGCAGCTTAGGGGGGGACAGTTGGGTCAATGAGCAGTTCTTC

abundance: many
j_gene: TRBJ2-5
v_gene: TRBV7-2
d_gene: TRBD2
CDR3aa: CASSLGSPGGETQYF
CDR3nt: TGTGCCAGCAGCTTAGGCAGTCCGGGAGGAGAGACCCAGTACTTC

abundance: .
j_gene: TRBJ1-2
v_gene: TRBV28
d_gene: .
CDR3aa: CASSPLDTYGYTF
CDR3nt: TGTGCCAGCAGCCCCTTAGACACCTATGGCTACACCTTC

abundance: many
j_gene: TRBJ2-4
v_gene: TRBV7-2
d_gene: .
CDR3aa: CASSLQTGGKIAKNIQYF
CDR3nt: TGTGCCAGCAGCCTACAAACTGGGGGCAAGATAGCCAAAAACATTCAGTACTTC

abundance: many
j_gene: TRBJ2-7
v_gene: TRBV7-9
d_gene: .
CDR3aa: CASSLTGGYYEQYF
CDR3nt: TGTGCCAGCAGCTTGACCGGGGGTTACTACGAGCAGTACTTC

abundance: .
j_gene: TRBJ1-1
v_gene: TRBV29-1
d_gene: TRBD1
CDR3aa: CSARQGASIEAFF
CDR3nt: TGCAGCGCACGACAGGGGGCAAGCATTGAAGCTTTCTTT

abundance: .
j_gene: TRBJ2-1
v_gene: TRBV30
d_gene: TRBD2
CDR3aa: CAWSFSGEVQFF
CDR3nt: TGTGCCTGGAGTTTTAGCGGGGAAGTGCAGTTCTTC

abundance: .
j_gene: TRBJ1-1
v_gene: TRBV29-1
d_gene: TRBD1
CDR3aa: CSVDETTGGRGLGAFF
CDR3nt: TGCAGCGTTGACGAAACGACAGGGGGCAGGGGGCTTGGAGCTTTCTTT

abundance: .
j_gene: TRBJ1-4
v_gene: TRBV6-6
d_gene: .
CDR3aa: CASSYSRATNEKLFF
CDR3nt: TGTGCCAGCAGTTACTCAAGGGCAACTAATGAAAAACTGTTTTTT

abundance: medium-sized
j_gene: TRBJ2-1
v_gene: TRBV7-2
d_gene: TRBD2
CDR3aa: CASRLAGGYNEQFF
CDR3nt: TGTGCCAGCAGACTAGCGGGGGGCTACAATGAGCAGTTCTTC

abundance: many
j_gene: TRBJ1-2
v_gene: TRBV10-3
d_gene: TRBD1
CDR3aa: CAITEDRGYAYTF
CDR3nt: TGTGCCATCACCGAGGACAGGGGTTACGCCTACACCTTC

abundance: .
j_gene: TRBJ2-5
v_gene: TRBV7-9
d_gene: .
CDR3aa: CASSLWSDSQETQYF
CDR3nt: TGTGCCAGCAGCTTATGGTCGGACAGTCAAGAGACCCAGTACTTC

abundance: .
j_gene: TRBJ1-2
v_gene: TRBV7-2
d_gene: .
CDR3aa: CASSQDRASLYGYTF
CDR3nt: TGTGCCAGCAGCCAAGACAGAGCTTCACTCTATGGCTACACCTTC

abundance: few
j_gene: TRBJ2-7
v_gene: TRBV5-6
d_gene: TRBD1
CDR3aa: CASSLVTGVLHEQYF
CDR3nt: TGTGCCAGCAGCTTGGTCACAGGGGTTCTCCACGAGCAGTACTTC

abundance: many
j_gene: TRBJ1-1
v_gene: TRBV7-2
d_gene: .
CDR3aa: CASSPGGRNTEAFF
CDR3nt: TGTGCCAGCAGCCCCGGCGGGCGGAACACTGAAGCTTTCTTT

abundance: few
j_gene: TRBJ2-6
v_gene: TRBV2
d_gene: .
CDR3aa: CASLWGRSGANVLTF
CDR3nt: TGTGCCAGCCTCTGGGGGCGCTCTGGGGCCAACGTCCTGACTTTC

abundance: few
j_gene: TRBJ2-1
v_gene: TRBV7-6
d_gene: .
CDR3aa: CASSLIQGGRNEQFF
CDR3nt: TGTGCTAGCAGCTTAATCCAGGGTGGACGGAATGAGCAGTTCTTC

abundance: many
j_gene: TRBJ2-7
v_gene: TRBV7-2
d_gene: TRBD1
CDR3aa: CASSFRQGAHEQYF
CDR3nt: TGTGCCAGCAGCTTTCGACAGGGGGCCCACGAGCAGTACTTC

abundance: many
j_gene: TRBJ1-1
v_gene: TRBV7-2
d_gene: TRBD1
CDR3aa: CASSWGQGYTEAFF
CDR3nt: TGTGCCAGCAGCTGGGGACAGGGGTACACTGAAGCTTTCTTT

abundance: many
j_gene: TRBJ2-2
v_gene: TRBV12-3/TRBV12-4
d_gene: .
CDR3aa: CASSLTPGYTNTGELFF
CDR3nt: TGTGCTAGCAGCTTAACCCCAGGGTACACGAACACCGGGGAGCTGTTTTTT

abundance: many
j_gene: TRBJ2-5
v_gene: TRBV28
d_gene: .
CDR3aa: CASSSRDKYQETQYF
CDR3nt: TGTGCCAGCAGTTCCCGGGACAAGTACCAAGAGACCCAGTACTTC

abundance: many
j_gene: TRBJ2-1
v_gene: TRBV7-2
d_gene: TRBD2
CDR3aa: CASSQGLAGGNEQFF
CDR3nt: TGTGCCAGCAGCCAGGGACTAGCGGGGGGGAATGAGCAGTTCTTC

abundance: .
j_gene: TRBJ2-7
v_gene: TRBV7-9
d_gene: .
CDR3aa: CASSFQGVHEQYF
CDR3nt: TGTGCCAGCAGTTTTCAGGGAGTCCACGAGCAGTACTTC

abundance: many
j_gene: TRBJ2-3
v_gene: TRBV12-3/TRBV12-4
d_gene: .
CDR3aa: CASSLQDGDTQYF
CDR3nt: TGTGCCAGCAGTTTGCAGGATGGGGATACGCAGTATTTT

abundance: .
j_gene: TRBJ1-6
v_gene: TRBV7-2
d_gene: .
CDR3aa: CASSRAGVPKDSPLHF
CDR3nt: TGTGCCAGCAGCAGGGCGGGGGTGCCTAAGGATTCACCCCTCCACTTT

abundance: .
j_gene: TRBJ1-6
v_gene: TRBV9
d_gene: .
CDR3aa: CASSDPPGREEISPLHF
CDR3nt: TGTGCCAGCAGCGACCCCCCGGGGAGGGAAGAGATTTCACCCCTCCACTTT

abundance: many
j_gene: TRBJ1-2
v_gene: TRBV28
d_gene: TRBD1
CDR3aa: CASSGFTGVRGGYTF
CDR3nt: TGTGCCAGCAGTGGCTTTACAGGGGTGAGAGGTGGCTACACCTTC

abundance: .
j_gene: TRBJ2-5
v_gene: TRBV6-5
d_gene: .
CDR3aa: CASSGNRGGETQYF
CDR3nt: TGTGCCAGCAGTGGAAACAGGGGAGGAGAGACCCAGTACTTC

abundance: many
j_gene: TRBJ1-5
v_gene: TRBV6-7
d_gene: TRBD1
CDR3aa: CASSCTGGQQPQHF
CDR3nt: TGTGCCAGCAGTTGTACAGGGGGACAGCAGCCCCAGCATTTT

abundance: .
j_gene: TRBJ1-2
v_gene: TRBV7-4
d_gene: .
CDR3aa: CASSNTHPANYGYTF
CDR3nt: TGTGCCAGCTCGAACACTCACCCGGCGAACTATGGCTACACCTTC

abundance: many
j_gene: TRBJ1-2
v_gene: TRBV29-1
d_gene: .
CDR3aa: CSVVLTGASTNYGYTF
CDR3nt: TGCAGCGTTGTTCTCACTGGGGCCAGCACTAACTATGGCTACACCTTC

abundance: many
j_gene: TRBJ1-1
v_gene: TRBV7-2
d_gene: .
CDR3aa: CASSLGLRGAEAFF
CDR3nt: TGTGCCAGCAGCTTAGGGTTGAGGGGCGCTGAAGCTTTCTTT

abundance: many
j_gene: TRBJ2-7
v_gene: TRBV6-2/TRBV6-3
d_gene: .
CDR3aa: CASSGASRYEQYF
CDR3nt: TGTGCCAGCAGCGGGGCCTCGAGGTACGAGCAGTACTTC

abundance: .
j_gene: TRBJ1-1
v_gene: TRBV15
d_gene: .
CDR3aa: CATSRDGGPEAFF
CDR3nt: TGTGCCACCAGCAGAGATGGGGGGCCTGAAGCTTTCTTT

abundance: few
j_gene: TRBJ1-2
v_gene: TRBV4-1
d_gene: .
CDR3aa: CASSQVPGSNYGYTF
CDR3nt: TGCGCCAGCAGCCAAGTCCCCGGTAGTAACTATGGCTACACCTTC

abundance: many
j_gene: TRBJ2-7
v_gene: TRBV7-2
d_gene: TRBD1
CDR3aa: CASSRAVSRQGFRYEQYF
CDR3nt: TGTGCCAGCAGCCGGGCGGTATCAAGACAGGGTTTTCGCTACGAGCAGTACTTC

abundance: .
j_gene: TRBJ2-1
v_gene: TRBV20-1
d_gene: .
CDR3aa: CSARTRDSHNEQFF
CDR3nt: TGCAGTGCTAGGACGAGGGACTCCCACAATGAGCAGTTCTTC

abundance: .
j_gene: TRBJ2-1
v_gene: TRBV7-2
d_gene: .
CDR3aa: CASSPTWVSYNEQFF
CDR3nt: TGTGCCAGCAGCCCTACATGGGTGTCCTACAATGAGCAGTTCTTC

abundance: .
j_gene: TRBJ1-1
v_gene: TRBV12-5
d_gene: TRBD1
CDR3aa: CASGPGQGNTEAFF
CDR3nt: TGTGCTAGTGGTCCGGGACAGGGGAACACTGAAGCTTTCTTT

abundance: .
j_gene: TRBJ2-4
v_gene: TRBV20-1
d_gene: .
CDR3aa: CSARDQVTAGRLAKNIQYF
CDR3nt: TGCAGTGCTAGAGATCAGGTCACGGCGGGGCGTTTGGCCAAAAACATTCAGTACTTC